This T cell receptor (beta chain) appears in the sequencing data of a study of CD8+ T cells in alopecia areata. Documented treatment: oral pan-JAK inhibitor, 5-10 mg twice daily. Alopecia areata patients had lesional scalp punch biopsies and peripheral blood taken from them. Germline CDR1 SEHNR, CDR2 FQNEAQ (reference sequence). The CDR3 covers 14 residues. Trimming removed 3 bases at V and 10 bases at J, with 13 bases between. Extracted RNA was reverse transcribed into cDNA, the sequencing template. Profiling relied on immunoSEQ multiplex PCR, and the TCRdb table lists in-frame clones only, not all of them. The sample lists 15,000 to 20,000 clones, just under 60% seen once, with approximately 8.4% in the top ten.

The specimen comprised skin, sampled at week 4, from a patient treated with tofacitinib. The receptor was isolated from a human donor with alopecia areata. The chain joins TRBV7-9 to TRBJ1-6; possible D gene TRBD1, 5 bases. CDR3 bases: TGTGCCAGCAGCTTCCAGGGAGGGGAATCACCCCTCCACTTT. This encodes CASSFQGGESPLHF.